This TCR beta chain is drawn from a study of cytomegalovirus exposure and HLA in healthy donors. Looking at the study overall: Of over 350 genotyped donors, 81% grouped in the Caucasian-associated ancestry cluster.

General study findings and limits: In a later analysis, specific HLA alleles were associated with under 20,000 TCR beta sequences at a 0.05 false discovery rate.

Both 60 Vbeta primers and 13 Jbeta primers went into the PCR. The repertoire was sequenced with immunoSEQ multiplex PCR; TCRdb's copy has only in-frame clones and lacks some. The table shows around 130,000 clones, with 70% to 80% occurring only once. As regards this clone: Its antigen is not known.

The CDR3 contains 14 residues. Trimming stripped 6 bases from V and 5 bases from J, with 13 bases between. The germline V gene encodes CDR1 MDHEN and CDR2 SYDVKM. This receptor was taken from a man aged 25-40 years in good health and CMV-seronegative. Sequences were obtained from PBMCs. The chain couples TRBV28 to TRBJ1-4; TRBD1 is a possible D gene (5 bases). CDR3 amino acids: CASSLGGKNEKLFF. CDR3 in DNA: TGTGCCAGCAGCCTGGGGGGAAAGAATGAAAAACTGTTTTTT.